The entry below describes one TCR beta chain. Its matching antigen is unknown. The CDR3 runs to 15 residues. Germline lookup yields CDR1 SGHAT and CDR2 FQNNGV. V trimming: 5 bases; J trimming: 5 bases; junction bases outside the gene matches: 11. Assay: immunoSEQ multiplex PCR; the TCRdb copy retains only in-frame clones and omits some. The profile covers approximately 94,000 clones, with less than 90% appearing a single time and 0.9% to 1.2% taken by the ten largest. This specimen belongs to a study of OX40 agonist ivuxolimab in advanced cancers. Findings and limits, study-wide: Dosing at 0.1 to 3.0 mg/kg was accompanied by clonal expansion of CD4+ and CD8+ blood T cells by week 6.

Sequencing used CD4+ or CD8+ T cells sorted from blood, obtained in a trial of the OX40 agonist ivuxolimab. This rearrangement joins TRBV11-2 to TRBJ2-7, with 8 bases aligning to TRBD1. The clonotype was recovered from an adult with an advanced solid tumor such as melanoma, head and neck, liver or kidney cancer. CDR3 sequence: CASSQTGTGANEQYF. CDR3 DNA sequence: TGTGCCAGCAGCCAAACGGGGACAGGAGCCAACGAGCAGTACTTC.